These 27 T cell receptor beta chains were sequenced from one sample in a study of shared clonotypes between healthy human individuals. Naive CD8 cells lacked CD45RO, underwent positive selection for CCR7 and left out terminally differentiated effector memory CD45RA+ cells. Assay used: immunoSEQ multiplex PCR; TCRdb lists only in-frame clones, some missing. The repertoire holds 2 million or so clones, with less than 95% as singletons. Sequences were obtained from naive CD8+ T cells sorted from blood. These receptors were collected from a man aged 18 to 29 in good health.

V is TRBV27 and J is TRBJ1-2; tentatively, D is TRBD1 (5 bases). The CDR3 has 13 amino acids. The ends were cut back, 3 bases at V and 4 bases at J, with 9 bases in the middle. Germline CDR1 reads MNHEY; CDR2 reads SMNVEV (reference sequence). CDR3 sequence reads: CASSFDSAYGYTF. CDR3 in DNA: TGTGCCAGCAGTTTTGACAGCGCCTATGGCTACACCTTC.

V usage is TRBV9 and J usage is TRBJ2-1, with D perhaps TRBD1 or TRBD2 (6 bases each). Deletions cut 6 bases from V and 0 bases from J, with 19 bases between. Germline values: CDR1 SGDLS, CDR2 YYNGEE. There are 17 residues in the CDR3. CDR3 in DNA: TGTGCCAGCACTCCATTCGGGGGCGCCAGCTCCTACAATGAGCAGTTCTTC. Protein: CASTPFGGASSYNEQFF.

The rearrangement uses TRBV5-6 and TRBJ2-7; weak D call: TRBD1 (7 bases). The germline V gene has CDR1 SGHDT and CDR2 YYEEEE. Trimming pared 5 bases from V and 7 bases from J, leaving 19 bases between. This CDR3 region has 14 residues. CDR3: CASSLDRVSGEQYF. The CDR3 DNA reads TGTGCCAGCAGTTTAGACAGGGTGAGCGGGGAGCAGTACTTC.

Turning to this clone: Other DNA sequences of this sample code for an identical CDR3. The chain links TRBV7-9 to TRBJ1-2; TRBD1 is a possible D gene (6 bases). The V end lost 4 bases, the J end lost 6 bases, and 12 bases lay between the germline ends. Germline loops: CDR1 SEHNR, CDR2 FQNEAQ (reference sequence). CDR3 length: 13 residues. The CDR3 nucleotides read TGTGCCAGCAGCTCGTGGACAGAGGATGGCTACACCTTC. Its protein is CASSSWTEDGYTF.

This clone was picked up one time. The sample holds other DNA sequences that translate to the same CDR3. The J gene is TRBJ2-7, the V gene TRBV5-1; 7 positions agree with TRBD1. V dropped 2 bases and J dropped 4; count of bases not matched to a gene: 3. The V gene's germline CDR1 is SGHRS and CDR2 YFSETQ. CDR3 size: 13 residues. The CDR3 DNA sequence: TGCGCCAGCAGCTTTAGACAGGGTTACGAGCAGTACTTC. Translation gives CASSFRQGYEQYF.

The genes are TRBV4-1 and TRBJ2-7; the match to TRBD1 covers 7 bases. V dropped 3 bases and J dropped 0; count of bases not matched to a gene: 8. The CDR3 has 16 residues. Per germline, CDR1 MGHRA and CDR2 YSYEKL. CDR3 sequence reads: CASSQEPGQISYEQYF. Here the CDR3 DNA reads TGCGCCAGCAGCCAGGAGCCGGGACAGATCTCCTACGAGCAGTACTTC.

The rearrangement joins TRBV6-1 to TRBJ2-7; unclear D gene. Germline lookup yields CDR1 MNHNS and CDR2 SASEGT. This CDR3 has 15 residues. Trimming shortened V by 2 bases and J by 0 bases, and 11 bases separated the two germline ends. The CDR3 DNA reads TGTGCCAGCAGTGAACGACACCCGAGCTCCTACGAGCAGTACTTC. Amino acids: CASSERHPSSYEQYF.

V usage is TRBV7-9 and J usage is TRBJ1-1; tentatively, D is TRBD1 (6 bases). Germline CDR1 reads SEHNR; CDR2 reads FQNEAQ (reference sequence). This CDR3 has 15 amino acids. Trimming cost V 2 bases and J 0 bases, with 10 bases left between them. The DNA for the CDR3 is TGTGCCAGCAGCTTACAGGGACATTTGAACACTGAAGCTTTCTTT. Amino acid sequence: CASSLQGHLNTEAFF.

The V call is TRBV5-6, the J call TRBJ2-5, with 8 bases fitting TRBD2. V was clipped by 4 bases and J by 0 bases; unmatched bases: 11. Germline assignment: CDR1 SGHDT and CDR2 YYEEEE. The CDR3 covers 17 residues. The DNA for the CDR3 is TGTGCCAGCAGCGGGATTACTAGCGGAGCGTACCAAGAGACCCAGTACTTC. Encoded protein: CASSGITSGAYQETQYF. Full variable domain (outside the CDR3, taken from reference TRBV5-6 and TRBJ2-5): DAGVTQSPTHLIKTRGQQVTLRCSPKSGHDTVSWYQQALGQGPQFIFQYYEEEERQRGNFPDRFSGHQFPNYSSELNVNALLLGDSALYLCASSGITSGAYQETQYFGPGTRLLVL.

The V call is TRBV11-2, the J call TRBJ2-1; 12 nucleotides align to TRBD2. Germline values: CDR1 SGHAT, CDR2 FQNNGV. Unmatched junction bases numbered 11, after V lost 5 bases and J lost 3 bases. The CDR3 length is 18 residues. In nucleotides, the CDR3 is TGTGCCAGCAGCGGACGACTAGCGGGAGCGGGTCACTACAATGAGCAGTTCTTC. Its protein is CASSGRLAGAGHYNEQFF.

The CDR3 DNA follows: TGTGCCAGCAGCATCCAGGACAGCTCCTTCTACGAGCAGTACTTC. It codes for CASSIQDSSFYEQYF. The chain links TRBV7-8 to TRBJ2-7, with a possible D match to TRBD1 (6 bases). In germline, CDR1 is SGHVS, CDR2 FQNEAQ. V lost 5 bases and J lost 3, with 17 bases in between. The CDR3 spans 15 residues.

On this clone itself: The same CDR3 is also encoded by other DNA sequences in this sample. J is TRBJ1-1 and V is TRBV27; 9 bases line up with TRBD1. Germline V gives CDR1 MNHEY, CDR2 SMNVEV (reference sequence). The CDR3 has 13 amino acids. After removal of 6 bases from V and 5 bases from J, the junction contained 4 bases not matched to a gene. CDR3 nucleotide sequence: TGTGCCAGCAGGGGACAGGGATGGACTGAAGCTTTCTTT. It yields the protein CASRGQGWTEAFF.

V gene TRBV2 combines with J gene TRBJ2-1, with TRBD1 identical over 9 bases. V was clipped by 2 bases and J by 4 bases; unmatched bases: 6. CDR3 length: 16 residues. The V gene's germline CDR1 is SNHLY and CDR2 FYNNEI. The CDR3 DNA follows: TGTGCCAGCAGTGAAAGCCGGGACAGGGTGTACAATGAGCAGTTCTTC. It is translated as CASSESRDRVYNEQFF.

CDR3 in DNA: TGTGCCAGTGACCCGGCGGGGTATAGCAATCAGCCCCAGCATTTT. This codes for CASDPAGYSNQPQHF. The gene calls are TRBV6-1 and TRBJ1-5; D is uncertain. This CDR3 contains 15 residues. V was trimmed by 9 bases and J by 0 bases, leaving 15 bases between them. Looked up from germline, CDR1 is MNHNS and CDR2 is SASEGT.

The chain is built from TRBV5-4 and TRBJ2-7, with D perhaps TRBD2 (5 bases). Germline assignment: CDR1 SGHNT and CDR2 YYREEE (reference sequence). V gave up 7 bases and J gave up 7 bases, with 18 bases separating them. The CDR3 runs 13 residues. In DNA form, the CDR3 reads TGTGCCAGCTCAGCTGGCCCTAGCCTAGAGCAGTACTTC. It encodes CASSAGPSLEQYF. The full variable domain, rest sourced from reference TRBV5-4 and TRBJ2-7, is ETGVTQSPTHLIKTRGQQVTLRCSSQSGHNTVSWYQQALGQGPQFIFQYYREEENGRGNFPPRFSGLQFPNYSSELNVNALELDDSALYLCASSAGPSLEQYFGPGTRLTVT.

V gene TRBV7-8 combines with J gene TRBJ2-5; D could derive from TRBD1 or TRBD2 (6 bases each). CDR1 SGHVS and CDR2 FQNEAQ come from the germline V gene. The CDR3 is made up of 15 amino acids. V lost 1 base and J 4 bases, leaving 13 bases between the germline ends. The CDR3 nucleotides read TGTGCCAGCAGCTTAGTCCGGGGGCCCGCAGAGACCCAGTACTTC. This translates into CASSLVRGPAETQYF.

This rearrangement joins TRBV7-9 to TRBJ1-2; no clear D. The CDR3 is made up of 11 amino acids. In germline, CDR1 is SEHNR, CDR2 FQNEAQ (reference sequence). The ends were cut back, 5 bases at V and 6 bases at J, with 7 bases in the middle. CDR3: CASSRDHGYTF. CDR3 DNA: TGTGCCAGCAGCCGAGATCATGGCTACACCTTC.

The chain uses TRBV10-3 and TRBJ2-1, with unresolved D. This CDR3 is 16 amino acids long. CDR1 is ENHRY and CDR2 is SYGVKD in the germline V gene. The V and J ends lost 6 bases and 6 bases respectively, with 21 bases between them. The CDR3 DNA sequence: TGTGCCATCAGCACCTTAACTATGACTCTTTCCAATGAGCAGTTCTTC. Translation gives CAISTLTMTLSNEQFF.

The chain joins TRBV5-6 to TRBJ2-1; D is perhaps TRBD1 (6 bases). Germline V lookup: CDR1 SGHDT, CDR2 YYEEEE. Trimming took off 5 bases at V and 10 bases at J, with 16 bases between the two ends. The CDR3 has 13 amino acids. The DNA of the CDR3 is TGTGCCAGCAGTCTTGGACAGTCTCGGGAGCAGTTCTTC. Its translation is CASSLGQSREQFF.

This chain uses TRBV6-1 with TRBJ1-4; 7 positions agree with TRBD1. The CDR3 length is 15 residues. Germline loops: CDR1 MNHNS, CDR2 SASEGT. J lost 0 bases, V lost 4 bases, and 2 bases had no gene match. The CDR3 spells CASSAGTATNEKLFF. DNA of the CDR3: TGTGCCAGCAGTGCAGGGACAGCAACTAATGAAAAACTGTTTTTT.

The gene calls are TRBV15 and TRBJ1-4; unclear D gene. Germline assignment: CDR1 LNHNV and CDR2 YYDKDF (reference sequence). The CDR3 contains 13 residues. Trimming pared 3 bases from V and 2 bases from J, leaving 4 bases between. CDR3 nucleotides: TGTGCCACCAGCAGCTGGACTAATGAAAAACTGTTTTTT. It translates to CATSSWTNEKLFF.

The chain couples TRBV10-3 to TRBJ1-2, with TRBD1 identical over 10 bases. The V segment lost 10 bases and the J segment 8 bases; nucleotides outside the gene matches: 7. The CDR3 spans 12 residues. CDR1 is ENHRY, CDR2 SYGVKD, per germline. The CDR3 bases are TGTGCCACCTGGGGGACAGGGGCGGGCTACACCTTC. This translates into CATWGTGAGYTF.

The V call is TRBV13, the J call TRBJ2-3; 11 bases are shared with TRBD2. In germline, CDR1 is PRHDT, CDR2 FYEKMQ (reference sequence). The trim removed 1 base at V and 3 bases at J, leaving 3 bases unmatched. The CDR3 extends over 16 amino acids. CDR3 DNA: TGTGCCAGCAGCTTAGCTAGCGGGAGGTGGACAGATACGCAGTATTTT. This codes for CASSLASGRWTDTQYF.

This clone was found once. The chain links TRBV5-1 to TRBJ2-3; TRBD2 agrees at 16 bases. Germline trimming cut 4 bases from V and 5 bases from J; bases unmatched to any gene: 4. The CDR3 length is 16 residues. CDR1 is SGHRS and CDR2 is YFSETQ in the germline V gene. The CDR3 here is CASSAGTSGREDTQYF. The CDR3 DNA is TGCGCCAGCAGCGCCGGGACTAGCGGGAGGGAAGATACGCAGTATTTT.

The V and J genes are TRBV6-6 and TRBJ1-6; D may be TRBD1 (5 bases). CDR1 is MNHNY and CDR2 is SVGAGI in the germline V gene (reference sequence). This CDR3 has 14 residues. Trimming shortened V by 8 bases and J by 6 bases, and 14 bases separated the two germline ends. In DNA, the CDR3 is TGTGCCAGCTGGGCGCGGGACTTTAATTCACCCCTCCACTTT. Amino acid sequence: CASWARDFNSPLHF.

Notes on this clone: Other DNA sequences in this sample translate to the same CDR3. The CDR3 sequence: CASSIDLEVETQYF. The CDR3 coding sequence is TGTGCCAGTAGTATAGATCTCGAGGTGGAGACCCAGTACTTC. The chain employs TRBV19 and TRBJ2-5; no clear D gene. The CDR3 length is 14 residues. Looked up from germline, CDR1 is LNHDA and CDR2 is SQIVND (reference sequence). The V end lost 0 bases, the J end lost 5 bases, and 10 bases lay between the germline ends.

The gene calls are TRBV19 and TRBJ2-2; D call uncertain. Trimming pared 0 bases from V and 2 bases from J, leaving 10 bases between. The CDR3 is 16 amino acids. Per germline, CDR1 LNHDA and CDR2 SQIVND (reference sequence). CDR3 DNA sequence: TGTGCCAGTAGTATAGATCAATACACTAACACCGGGGAGCTGTTTTTT. Amino acid sequence: CASSIDQYTNTGELFF.